Here is one T cell receptor beta chain with its context. Its cognate antigen has yet to be identified. No clone much larger than this one lies a single base away; base qualities are absent. The entry originates in a study of cytomegalovirus exposure and HLA in healthy donors (dated by TCRdb to 2015 to 2018). The study in broad terms: In an earlier analysis of under 750 of the donors, roughly 300 Gb of sequence data and some 120 million unique TCR beta sequences from 150 million to 200 million T cells were reported. An early release that covered approximately 600 HLA-typed donors contained approximately 300 gigabases of sequencing data and about 84 million unique TCR sequences. Among the roughly 380 genotyped donors, approximately 76% belonged to the genetic ancestry cluster associated with self-reported Caucasian donors. The study was designed to test whether signatures of past pathogen exposure could be identified by cataloging public T cell receptors. The T cell repertoires of 666 subjects were profiled by immunosequencing and related to cytomegalovirus serostatus. Along with the roughly 670-subject first cohort, a separate validation cohort of over a hundred different subjects was used. The study combined high-throughput TCR immunosequencing, statistical association of individual TCRs with disease status, and machine learning to predict cytomegalovirus infection status. In a later analysis, previously published TCR beta repertoires from 600 to 850 donors were re-analyzed and high-resolution HLA genotyping was added so that TCR occurrence patterns could be studied. Rather than using new phenotypic data, the later analysis identified candidate immune exposures from TCR beta sequences and from how often those sequences occurred across donors. An earlier analysis of 587 of the donors used high-throughput TCR beta sequencing to judge whether each TCR beta V gene segment behaved as functional or pseudogenic. Donor age, sex, ethnicity and CMV serostatus were collected together with the repertoire data. A later genetic analysis used genome-wide SNP genotypes for about 65% of the roughly 670 donors, treating that subset as a discovery cohort. All discovery cohort repertoires had been generated using a single sequencing platform. HLA typing included class I and class II loci at four-digit resolution. Typing coverage differed by locus: A, B, C, DRB1 and DQB1 were typed in roughly 629-640 donors, DQA1 in around 500, DPA1 in around 580, and DPB1 in just under 490. Several DR-DQ haplotypes were handled as single units for association and clustering because linkage in the cohort was strong. Among 398 genotyped donors of the cohort, an average of around 240,000 unique TCR beta nucleotide sequences was sequenced per donor, of which approximately 19% were non-productive.

In total, roughly 710 healthy bone marrow donors made up the cohort. At the time of sampling, every cohort member was nominally healthy, though immune exposures that went unrecorded were likely present. The donor was CMV seronegative and was included in the group of 352 seronegative cohort members. A peripheral blood sample was collected from each donor, and TCR beta sequencing was performed on peripheral blood mononuclear cells. The Qiagen DNeasy Blood Extraction Kit was used to extract genomic DNA from the blood cell samples. Libraries came from the immunoSEQ multiplex PCR assay. The multiplex PCR relied on a mix of 60 forward primers for TCR Vbeta segments and 13 reverse primers for TCR Jbeta segments. A multiplex PCR assay on genomic DNA amplified the CDR3 region of rearranged TCR beta genes. The Illumina HiSeq System was used to sequence the amplified TCR beta libraries as 87-base-pair reads. In the original analysis: Across the 500 to 850 repertoires, a later analysis counted some 80 million unique TCR beta chains, 8.5 million to 12 million of which were shared by at least two donors. Raw reads were error-corrected and collapsed into unique sequences with a nearest-neighbor algorithm that merged closely related sequences to remove PCR and sequencing errors. Alignment of CDR3 sequences to IMGT reference sequences was used to assign V, D and J gene segments. For a sequence to be retained, at least a six-nucleotide match to both a V gene segment and a J gene segment was required. A rearrangement was called productive if the CDR3 had no stop codons and remained in frame with V and J, and every other rearrangement was called non-productive. Following IMGT convention, CDR3 was defined as the stretch from the second conserved V-encoded cysteine to the conserved J-encoded phenylalanine. In an earlier analysis of roughly 610 of the donors, sequences lacking an unambiguous match to a single V gene segment were excluded. An earlier analysis of 500 to 700 of the donors classified V segments as functional when productive rearrangements were above 56.7% and as segregating when the standard deviation between donors was above 5%. A statistical classification framework was developed to diagnose cytomegalovirus status using the catalog of TCR beta chain sequences. V and J gene assignment, in a later analysis, came from comparing TCR nucleotide sequences with IMGT/GENE-DB human TR gene sequences. A later analysis assigned CDR3 sequences and most-parsimonious VDJ recombination scenarios with the TCRdist pipeline. In a later analysis, each TCR beta chain was defined by its CDR3 amino acid sequence together with its V-gene family, and reads lacking a unique V-gene family were excluded. In a later analysis, fewer than 600 highly shared, low-generation-probability nucleotide sequences were removed to address suspected cross-contamination and a sequencing artifact. In a later analysis, a clonal expansion index for each public chain was calculated from normalized within-repertoire ranks of inferred template counts. In a later analysis, generation probabilities were computed with a VDJ recombination model fitted to out-of-frame rearrangements, and the resulting probabilities were checked against IGoR. In a later analysis, TCR-TCR, TCR-HLA and TCR-CMV co-occurrence was scored with hypergeometric tests, and a repertoire-size bias correction was applied to TCR pairs. A later analysis estimated false discovery rates by permuting HLA or CMV assignments 20 times. A later analysis grouped co-occurring TCRs with DBSCAN, adding TCRdist sequence similarity when clustering within HLA-allele-positive subsets. For co-occurrence clustering, repertoires with fewer than 30,000 or more than 120,000 public chains were excluded, along with a handful of repertoires with anomalous nucleotide sharing. TCRdb obtained this table from immuneACCESS and retained in-frame rearrangements with V and J assigned. These tables miss some clones; where compared with another copy, unresolved V genes account for less than half of the shortfall, and the remainder is unexplained. V and J calls and clone size are given by that table; D and trimming were obtained from the DNA. Within this sample are under 250,000 clones, with approximately 88% of them counted one time only. About 0.77% of the sample is taken by the ten largest.

Broad study findings and their caveats: A cluster of highly shared sequence variants was judged likely to be a technical artifact of the sequencing pipeline. Because some donors lacked HLA typing at each locus, the association tests relied only on the typed subset. Strong co-occurrence of HLA alleles, especially DR and DQ, made assigning TCR associations to individual alleles difficult. In vitro tests confirmed that a few of the cytomegalovirus-associated TCR beta chains recognize cytomegalovirus antigens. An earlier analysis of approximately 500 of the donors showed that most TCR beta V segments appeared in productive rearrangements either about 90% or about 30% of the time, which broadly matched IMGT annotations. Compared with the roughly 600-donor mean, donors in an Asian-associated ancestry cluster had fewer N-insertions in productive TCRs, according to a later genetic analysis. While some public TCRs were present in many individuals, most TCR sequences turned up only very rarely across donors. Some IMGT-functional V segments, including TRBV6-2 and TRBV6-3, could not be told apart with the 87-base-pair reads, so those segments were excluded. Immune exposure information for the cohort was limited to CMV serostatus. In this cohort, only TCR beta chains were sequenced, and detectable features were limited by the absence of alpha or paired-chain data. At a false discovery rate of 0.05, a later analysis linked roughly 17,000 TCR beta sequences to specific HLA alleles. According to a later analysis, TCR association rates differed among HLA loci, with DRB1 alleles showing the most associated TCRs and HLA-C alleles showing the fewest. Sequencing depth was assumed to be roughly uniform across donors in the presence/absence analyses, though that assumption may not hold. The classifier was reported to diagnose cytomegalovirus status with high specificity and sensitivity in both the original and validation cohorts. About 15 rarely observed V segments, including chromosome 9 orphons, were excluded from the earlier analysis of a few hundred of the donors because counts were too low. Compared with equally common non-associated chains, HLA-associated TCR beta chains in a later analysis were more clonally expanded and had lower generation probabilities. A further reported finding was that TCR beta sequences accurately predicted the HLA-A and HLA-B alleles for most subjects in the first cohort. A later analysis found that most CMV-associated TCR beta chains appeared HLA-restricted, with HLA associations seemingly driven largely by CMV exposure. The study gave a list of about 160 TCR beta chains associated with cytomegalovirus. According to a later analysis, parvovirus B19, influenza, CMV and Epstein-Barr virus appeared linked to several top co-occurrence clusters. Linkage disequilibrium might explain the correlated functional status among segregating V segments, but an unknown experimental factor could not be ruled out. A later genetic analysis associated a missense DCLRE1C variant with V-gene and J-gene trimming of TCR beta chains, and an independent cohort replicated the association. It was suggested by the authors that the approach could potentially be generalized to other disease states and immunological phenotypes.

CDR3 length: 12 amino acids, cysteine to phenylalanine. CDR3 DNA is the only sequence kept; it has 36 bases, read in frame from the first base. Per the germline V gene (reference sequence), SGHAT is the CDR1 and FQDESV is the CDR2. The germline V and J ends show losses of 9 bases and 4 bases respectively, and no gene match explains 6 bases of the junction. Material: PBMCs. The clonotype comes from a boy aged 2-15 years in good health and CMV-seronegative. The chain is made from TRBV11-1 and TRBJ2-7, with 7 bases aligning to TRBD1. CDR3 loop: CASGRGRYEQYF. The nucleotide sequence reads as follows: TGTGCCAGTGGAAGGGGGCGTTACGAGCAGTACTTC. Extended through the reference TRBV11-1 and TRBJ2-7 proteins, this CDR3 yields the full variable domain: EAEVAQSPRYKITEKSQAVAFWCDPISGHATLYWYRQILGQGPELLVQFQDESVVDDSQLPKDRFSAERLKGVDSTLKIQPAELGDSAMYLCASGRGRYEQYFGPGTRLTVT.